Below, 14 T cell receptor beta chains from the same sample are listed, as sequenced in a study of shared clonotypes between healthy human individuals. Produced via immunoSEQ multiplex PCR; TCRdb's table is partial and in-frame only. Of over 2,000,000 clones listed, approximately 92% are singletons. CD45RO negativity and positive selection for CCR7 defined naive CD8 cells, a population that excluded terminally differentiated effector memory CD45RA+ cells. The sample taken for sequencing was naive CD8+ T cells from PBMCs. The origin of the receptors is a young man in good health. Some clones in this sample may be carry-over from other donors' samples.

This clone appeared once. The sample holds other DNA sequences that translate to the same CDR3. This rearrangement joins TRBV27 to TRBJ2-7, with TRBD1 matching over 8 bases. The V segment lost 3 bases and the J segment 3 bases; nucleotides outside the gene matches: 4. Germline CDR1 reads MNHEY; CDR2 reads SMNVEV (reference sequence). The CDR3 is 14 residues long. The CDR3 DNA reads TGTGCCAGCAGTTTGGCAGGGGGCTTCTACGAGCAGTACTTC. Translation gives CASSLAGGFYEQYF.

The rearrangement joins TRBV29-1 to TRBJ2-6; D could derive from TRBD1 or TRBD2 (5 bases each). Trimming took 6 bases from V and 6 from J, leaving 21 bases between them. The CDR3 spans 16 residues. The germline V gene has CDR1 SQVTM and CDR2 ANQGSEA. The CDR3 bases are TGCAGCGTATTCGGGACGGTAGAGCGGCAGGCCAACGTCCTGACTTTC. This translates into CSVFGTVERQANVLTF.

V gene TRBV7-9 combines with J gene TRBJ1-2; TRBD1 might be the D (5 bases). Germline V gene sequence: CDR1 SEHNR, CDR2 FQNEAQ (reference sequence). The CDR3 is made up of 16 amino acids. The V end lost 0 bases, the J end lost 8 bases, and 19 bases lay between the germline ends. The CDR3 reads CASSLAVWRQGDGYTF. In nucleotides, the CDR3 is TGTGCCAGCAGCTTAGCTGTCTGGCGGCAGGGAGACGGCTACACCTTC.

The rearrangement uses TRBV7-6 and TRBJ2-7; D could derive from TRBD1 or TRBD2 (6 bases each). V lost 2 bases to trimming and J lost 10 bases, with 15 bases between them. Germline CDR1 and CDR2: SGHVS and FNYEAQ. CDR3 size: 13 residues. CDR3: CASSLLRGGRQYF. The CDR3 DNA reads as TGTGCCAGCAGCTTATTGCGAGGGGGGCGTCAGTACTTC.

This chain connects TRBV28 to TRBJ2-3; the D is unclear. The CDR3 runs to 15 residues. V lost 3 bases and J lost 0, with 10 bases in between. Germline CDR1 and CDR2: MDHEN and SYDVKM. Here the CDR3 DNA reads TGTGCCAGCAGTTTTTTATCCCAGAGCACAGATACGCAGTATTTT. Translation gives CASSFLSQSTDTQYF.

The genes are TRBV11-2 and TRBJ2-3; tentative D call: TRBD2 (5 bases). The CDR3 is 17 residues long. The V end lost 5 bases, the J end lost 2 bases, and 20 bases lay between the germline ends. The germline gives CDR1 SGHAT, CDR2 FQNNGV. The DNA for the CDR3 is TGTGCCAGCAGCCCACCAGTTTTGGGGAGTAACACAGATACGCAGTATTTT. Its protein product is CASSPPVLGSNTDTQYF.

The J gene is TRBJ2-1, the V gene TRBV10-1; TRBD2 aligns across 12 bases. Trimming removed 5 bases from V and 8 bases from J; junction bases left unmatched: 13. Germline V gene sequence: CDR1 WNHNN, CDR2 SYGVQD (reference sequence). This CDR3 has 17 amino acids. This chain's CDR3 is CASSPIGTSGRSDEQFF. The CDR3 coding sequence is TGCGCCAGCAGTCCCATAGGGACTAGCGGGCGCAGCGATGAGCAGTTCTTC.

This chain connects TRBV28 to TRBJ2-5, with 9 bases fitting TRBD2. CDR1 MDHEN and CDR2 SYDVKM come from the germline V gene. V lost 3 bases, J lost 1 base, and 6 bases stayed unmatched. The CDR3 has 16 amino acids. The CDR3 DNA reads as TGTGCCAGCAGTTTTAGCCTAGCGGGGCCCCAAGAGACCCAGTACTTC. Translation gives CASSFSLAGPQETQYF.

Comment on this clone: Other DNA sequences from this sample encode an identical CDR3 as well. The V call is TRBV5-6, the J call TRBJ2-3, with D uncertain. Germline CDR1 reads SGHDT; CDR2 reads YYEEEE. The V end was cut by 4 bases, the J end by 5 bases, with 5 bases between. The CDR3 is made up of 11 amino acids. This chain's CDR3 is CASSLGDTQYF. The DNA of the CDR3 is TGTGCCAGCAGCCTGGGAGATACGCAGTATTTT.

Notes on this clone: This sample also contains other DNA sequences that code for the same CDR3. This chain links TRBV7-9 with TRBJ2-7, with D perhaps matching TRBD1 (6 bases). The CDR3 is 14 residues long. Germline CDR1 reads SEHNR; CDR2 reads FQNEAQ (reference sequence). Trimming left V 3 bases short and J 4 bases short, with 13 bases between. CDR3 nucleotide sequence: TGTGCCAGCAGCTTGACGGACAGAAGTTACGAGCAGTACTTC. This translates into CASSLTDRSYEQYF.

The gene calls are TRBV21-1 and TRBJ1-5. TRBV21-1 represents a pseudogene. The CDR3 loop spans 14 amino acids. The CDR3 sequence is CASSNFSGFQPQHF. The CDR3 nucleotides read TGTGCCAGCAGCAACTTCTCGGGGTTTCAGCCCCAGCATTTT.

This chain joins TRBV9 and TRBJ2-1; 10 bases align to TRBD2. Per germline, CDR1 SGDLS and CDR2 YYNGEE. Trimming took 0 bases from V and 6 from J; bases not matched to a gene: 9. The CDR3 spans 17 residues. This CDR3 is CASSVEVLAGAANEQFF. The CDR3 nucleotides are TGTGCCAGCAGCGTAGAGGTGCTAGCGGGAGCAGCCAATGAGCAGTTCTTC.

The rearrangement links TRBV5-5 to TRBJ2-7; D gene ambiguous. CDR3 length equals 14 residues. V lost 4 bases, J lost 0 bases, and 11 bases lay in between. Germline values: CDR1 SGHKS, CDR2 YYEKEE (reference sequence). The CDR3 DNA reads as TGTGCCAGCAGCCCGGACCGACTCTCCTACGAGCAGTACTTC. Its protein is CASSPDRLSYEQYF.

This chain connects TRBV11-2 to TRBJ2-7, with 10 bases that match TRBD1. Losses at the gene ends were 0 bases for V and 5 bases for J; bases not matched to a gene: 7. The CDR3 runs to 16 residues. Germline values: CDR1 SGHAT, CDR2 FQNNGV. The CDR3 nucleotides are TGTGCCAGCAGCTTAGAGAGGGGACAGGGGAGCCACGAGCAGTACTTC. As protein: CASSLERGQGSHEQYF.